The clone carrying this T cell receptor (beta chain) was detected a few times. As yet, its antigen is unknown. This record belongs to a study of regulatory T cells in long-lasting Graves disease. For TCR beta, libraries came from iRepertoire HTBI primers and Arm-PCR of CDR3 regions. TCRdb independently ran MiXCR on the multiplex PCR reads; one entry per CDR3 protein. The sample has over 650,000 distinct CDR3 sequences, about 30% seen once. From germline, CDR1 is MDHEN and CDR2 SYDVKM. The CDR3 length is 14 residues. The ends were cut back, 3 bases at V and 3 bases at J, with 12 bases in the middle. Broader study findings: Having only a small sample size may have limited accuracy.

The sample's time point: persistent/refractory GD, antithyroid drugs over 5 years with positive TRAb. The TCR library was prepared using RNA isolated from PBMCs. This TCR came from a female donor with Graves disease. The sequenced sample was peripheral blood mononuclear cells (PBMCs), obtained when the disease was refractory, from a patient treated with antithyroid drugs. The chain employs TRBV28 and TRBJ2-7; TRBD1 is a possible D gene (6 bases). CDR3 sequence: CASSLRQEFYEQYF. The CDR3 DNA is TGTGCCAGCAGTTTGAGACAGGAATTCTACGAGCAGTACTTC.